Below, 9 T cell receptor beta chains from the same sample are listed, as sequenced in a study of blood T cell repertoires in COVID-19. The method was immunoSEQ multiplex PCR; TCRdb's version includes in-frame clones alone and lacks a portion of them. The table has hundreds of thousands of clones, 80% to 95% seen once. The sequencing input was PBMCs or T cells enriched from blood (not recorded which). The receptors come from a young woman who had recovered from COVID-19.

V is TRBV29-1 and J is TRBJ1-1; D is uncertain. This CDR3 region has 13 residues. Germline CDR1 is SQVTM and CDR2 is ANQGSEA. Trimming shortened V by 4 bases and J by 4 bases, and 13 bases separated the two germline ends. The CDR3 is CSVAQPEGTEAFF. DNA for the CDR3: TGCAGCGTTGCACAGCCGGAGGGCACTGAAGCTTTCTTT.

The V call is TRBV7-2, the J call TRBJ2-2; 11 bases are shared with TRBD2. Germline-derived CDR1 and CDR2 are SGHTA and FQGNSA. V gave up 5 bases and J gave up 8 bases; unmatched junction bases: 7. CDR3 length equals 15 residues. The CDR3 sequence: CASSLTSGKSGELFF. The CDR3 nucleotides are TGTGCCAGCAGCCTGACTAGCGGGAAATCGGGGGAGCTGTTTTTT.

The chain carries TRBV5-6 and TRBJ2-3; 8 nucleotides align to TRBD1. After removal of 4 bases from V and 3 bases from J, the junction contained 4 bases not matched to a gene. In germline, CDR1 is SGHDT, CDR2 YYEEEE. The CDR3 is made up of 14 amino acids. CDR3: CASSVQGATDTQYF. CDR3 DNA: TGTGCCAGCAGCGTGCAGGGGGCAACAGATACGCAGTATTTT. Full variable domain (rest looked up from reference TRBV5-6 and TRBJ2-3): DAGVTQSPTHLIKTRGQQVTLRCSPKSGHDTVSWYQQALGQGPQFIFQYYEEEERQRGNFPDRFSGHQFPNYSSELNVNALLLGDSALYLCASSVQGATDTQYFGPGTRLTVL.

This sequence joins TRBV10-3 and TRBJ1-2; 11 positions match TRBD1. Unmatched junction bases numbered 4, after V lost 6 bases and J lost 4 bases. Germline loops: CDR1 ENHRY, CDR2 SYGVKD. This CDR3 has 14 amino acids. The CDR3 DNA follows: TGTGCCATCAGCCGGACAGGGGGCCTCTATGGCTACACCTTC. It specifies CAISRTGGLYGYTF.

The chain has TRBV27 and TRBJ2-7, with a weak D call TRBD1 (6 bases). Germline CDR1 MNHEY, CDR2 SMNVEV (reference sequence). The CDR3 contains 14 residues. The ends were cut back, 6 bases at V and 0 bases at J, with 12 bases in the middle. This CDR3 is CASRPGASSYEQYF. The CDR3 DNA reads TGTGCCAGCAGGCCAGGGGCTAGCTCCTACGAGCAGTACTTC.

This clone was counted a few times. CDR3 DNA: TGTGCTAGTGCCTTAGACAGGGGTAATTCACCCCTCCACTTT. As protein: CASALDRGNSPLHF. V and J are TRBV12-5 and TRBJ1-6; 8 bases are shared with TRBD1. V lost 7 bases, J lost 6 bases, and 5 bases stayed unmatched. The germline CDR1 and CDR2 sequences are LGHNT and FRNRAP. The CDR3 spans 14 residues. Using reference TRBV12-5 and TRBJ1-6 for the parts outside the CDR3, the full variable domain is DARVTQTPRHKVTEMGQEVTMRCQPILGHNTVFWYRQTMMQGLELLAYFRNRAPLDDSGMPKDRFSAEMPDATLATLKIQPSEPRDSAVYFCASALDRGNSPLHFGNGTRLTVT.

The chain carries TRBV27 and TRBJ1-2, with 9 bases lining up with TRBD1. Germline V CDR1 and CDR2: MNHEY, SMNVEV (reference sequence). The CDR3 totals 13 residues. V lost 6 bases and J lost 8; bases outside the gene matches: 7. The CDR3 spells CASRGTGQGGYTF. The CDR3 nucleotides are TGTGCCAGCAGAGGGACAGGGCAAGGCGGCTACACCTTC.

This clone was counted at least ten times. DNA of the CDR3: TGTGCCAGCAGCGAGGGACTAGCGGGATTCAATGAGCAGTTCTTC. This gives the protein CASSEGLAGFNEQFF. This chain uses TRBV5-4 with TRBJ2-1; 13 positions match TRBD2. The V gene's germline CDR1 is SGHNT and CDR2 YYREEE (reference sequence). V lost 4 bases to trimming and J lost 6 bases; unmatched junction nucleotides: 4. The CDR3 covers 15 residues.

CDR3 sequence reads: CASSPIREAYTEAFF. CDR3 in DNA: TGTGCCAGCAGCCCAATCAGGGAGGCCTACACTGAAGCTTTCTTT. The V call is TRBV5-6, the J call TRBJ1-1; a possible D gene is TRBD1 (5 bases). The germline V gene has CDR1 SGHDT and CDR2 YYEEEE. The length of the CDR3 is 15 residues. V lost 4 bases and J 3 bases, leaving 16 bases between the germline ends.